This T cell receptor (beta chain) stems from a study of shared clonotypes between healthy human individuals. Study summary: Each donor's CD8 memory used one plate, CD8 naive two, each CD4 subset three.

Worth noting for this clone: Its antigen remains unknown.

Study conclusions and caveats: Roughly 5% of naive CD4 clonotypes were common to a few donors.

Data came from immunoSEQ multiplex PCR; TCRdb stores just in-frame clones and leaves some out. The data show roughly 2 million clones, roughly 95% seen once. V was pared by 8 bases and J by 4 bases, with 28 bases of the junction left unmatched. The CDR3 runs to 21 residues. Germline values: CDR1 SQVTM, CDR2 ANQGSEA. Sequenced: naive CD4+ T cells sorted from blood. Noted subset: CD45RA+ positively selected. The gene calls are TRBV29-1 and TRBJ2-1, with TRBD2 matching 11 bases. This receptor was identified in a man between 18 and 35 years old in good health. The CDR3, as DNA: TGCAGCCCTATCGAGGGGACCGGAATAGCGGGAGGGCCCACCGTGTACAATGAGCAGTTCTTC. Amino acid sequence: CSPIEGTGIAGGPTVYNEQFF.